The clone carrying this T cell receptor (beta chain) was observed once. Original data processing: Amplified reference gene primers provided the basis for estimating nucleated cell counts. Method: immunoSEQ multiplex PCR; TCRdb's copy keeps in-frame clones and lacks some. The V and J calls and clone size are taken from that table; D and trimming were inferred from the DNA. This table has more than 25,000 clones, 85% to 90% appearing once. This entry comes from a study of blood T cell repertoires in COVID-19. Study-level information: The United States, Italy and Spain provided the acute and convalescent COVID-19 samples. T cells, B-cell-depleted T cells, or PBMCs supplied cDNA or gDNA.

The CDR3 is 15 amino acids. V was trimmed by 6 bases and J by 1 base, leaving 15 bases between them. Germline CDR1 reads SGHAT; CDR2 reads FQNNGV. The chain is built from TRBV11-2 and TRBJ1-2; no clear D gene. The sample taken for sequencing was peripheral blood. The clonotype comes from a man in his 60s with acute or convalescent COVID-19. CDR3: CASSRISSINYGYTF. CDR3 nucleotide sequence: TGTGCCAGCAGTCGCATTAGTTCAATTAACTATGGCTACACCTTC.